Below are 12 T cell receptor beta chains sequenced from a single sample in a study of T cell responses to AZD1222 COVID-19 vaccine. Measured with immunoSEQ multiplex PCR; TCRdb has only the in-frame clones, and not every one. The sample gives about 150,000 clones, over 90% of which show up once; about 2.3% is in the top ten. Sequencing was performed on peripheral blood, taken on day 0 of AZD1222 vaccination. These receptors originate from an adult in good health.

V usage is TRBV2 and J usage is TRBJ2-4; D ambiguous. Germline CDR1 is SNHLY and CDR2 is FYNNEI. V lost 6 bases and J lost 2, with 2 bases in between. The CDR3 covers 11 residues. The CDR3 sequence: CASRTKNIQYF. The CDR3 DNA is TGTGCCAGCAGGACCAAAAACATTCAGTACTTC.

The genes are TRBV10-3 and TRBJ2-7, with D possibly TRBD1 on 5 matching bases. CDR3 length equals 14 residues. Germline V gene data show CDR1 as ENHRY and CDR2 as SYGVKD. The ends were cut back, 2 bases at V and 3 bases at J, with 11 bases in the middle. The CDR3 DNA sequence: TGTGCCATCAGTGAGCATCAGGGCTTCTACGAGCAGTACTTC. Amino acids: CAISEHQGFYEQYF.

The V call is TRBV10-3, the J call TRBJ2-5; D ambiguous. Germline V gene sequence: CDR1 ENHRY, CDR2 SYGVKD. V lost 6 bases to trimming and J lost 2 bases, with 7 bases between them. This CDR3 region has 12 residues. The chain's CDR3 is CAISLSQETQYF. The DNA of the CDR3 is TGTGCCATCAGCCTATCACAAGAGACCCAGTACTTC.

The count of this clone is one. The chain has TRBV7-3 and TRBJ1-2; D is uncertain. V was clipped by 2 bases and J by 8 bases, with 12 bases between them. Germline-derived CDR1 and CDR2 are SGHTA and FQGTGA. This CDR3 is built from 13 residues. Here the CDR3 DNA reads TGTGCCAGCAGCTTAGAGCCGTTTAGCGGCTACACCTTC. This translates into CASSLEPFSGYTF.

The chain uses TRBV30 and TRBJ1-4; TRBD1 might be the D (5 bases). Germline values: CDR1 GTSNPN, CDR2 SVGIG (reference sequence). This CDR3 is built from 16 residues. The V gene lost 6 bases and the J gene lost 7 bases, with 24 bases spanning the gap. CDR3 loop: CACPSPDWGVGEKLFF. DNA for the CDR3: TGTGCCTGCCCGAGTCCAGACTGGGGGGTTGGTGAAAAACTGTTTTTT.

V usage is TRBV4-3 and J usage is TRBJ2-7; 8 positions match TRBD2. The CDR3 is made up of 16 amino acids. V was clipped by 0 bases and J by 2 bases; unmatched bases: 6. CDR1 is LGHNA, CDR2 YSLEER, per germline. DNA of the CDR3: TGCGCCAGCAGCCAAGACTCTGGCGGGGGGCCCTACGAGCAGTACTTC. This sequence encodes CASSQDSGGGPYEQYF.

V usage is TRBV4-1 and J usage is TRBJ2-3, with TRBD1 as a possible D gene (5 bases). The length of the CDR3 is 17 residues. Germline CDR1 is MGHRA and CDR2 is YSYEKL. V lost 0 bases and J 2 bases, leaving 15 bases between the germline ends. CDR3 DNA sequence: TGCGCCAGCAGCCAAGACCGGACACCTAGATTCACAGATACGCAGTATTTT. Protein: CASSQDRTPRFTDTQYF.

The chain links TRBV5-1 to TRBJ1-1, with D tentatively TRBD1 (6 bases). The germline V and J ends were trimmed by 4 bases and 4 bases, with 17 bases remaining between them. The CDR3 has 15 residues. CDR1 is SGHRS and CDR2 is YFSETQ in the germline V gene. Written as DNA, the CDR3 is TGCGCCAGCAGCCCGGTGGGGGGGCTTGCCACTGAAGCTTTCTTT. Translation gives CASSPVGGLATEAFF.

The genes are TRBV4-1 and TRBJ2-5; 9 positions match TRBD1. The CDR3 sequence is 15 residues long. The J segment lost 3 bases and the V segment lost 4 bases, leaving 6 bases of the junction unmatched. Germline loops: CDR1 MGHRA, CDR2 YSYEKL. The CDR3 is CASSPLDRGEETQYF. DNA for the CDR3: TGCGCCAGCAGCCCCCTGGACAGGGGAGAAGAGACCCAGTACTTC.

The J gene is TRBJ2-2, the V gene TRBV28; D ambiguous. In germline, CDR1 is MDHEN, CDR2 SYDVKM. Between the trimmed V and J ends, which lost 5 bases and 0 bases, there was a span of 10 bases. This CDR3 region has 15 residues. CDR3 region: CASSPFGANTGELFF. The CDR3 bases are TGTGCCAGCAGTCCCTTCGGAGCGAACACCGGGGAGCTGTTTTTT.

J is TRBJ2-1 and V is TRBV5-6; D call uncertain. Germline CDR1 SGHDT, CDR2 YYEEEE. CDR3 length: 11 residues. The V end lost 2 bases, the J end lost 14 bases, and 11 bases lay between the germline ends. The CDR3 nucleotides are TGTGCCAGCAGCTTTTTGTCTCGGAAGTTCTTC. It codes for CASSFLSRKFF. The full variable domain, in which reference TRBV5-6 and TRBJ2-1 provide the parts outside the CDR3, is DAGVTQSPTHLIKTRGQQVTLRCSPKSGHDTVSWYQQALGQGPQFIFQYYEEEERQRGNFPDRFSGHQFPNYSSELNVNALLLGDSALYLCASSFLSRKFFGPGTRLTVL.

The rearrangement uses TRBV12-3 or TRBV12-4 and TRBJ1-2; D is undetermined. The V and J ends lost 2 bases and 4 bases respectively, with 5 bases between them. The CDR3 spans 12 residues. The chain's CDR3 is CASSLSRYGYTF. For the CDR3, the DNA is TGTGCCAGCAGTTTATCGCGCTATGGCTACACCTTC.